These 8 T cell receptor beta chains originate from one sample sequenced in a study of blood T cell repertoires in COVID-19. Sequenced by immunoSEQ multiplex PCR; TCRdb stores in-frame clones only, minus some. The table records some 30,000 clones, under 95% of them present only once. The sequenced sample was peripheral blood. The receptors were sampled from a man aged 65-85 years with active or convalescent COVID-19.

The J gene is TRBJ2-7, the V gene TRBV5-4, with D perhaps matching TRBD2 (6 bases). The germline gives CDR1 SGHNT, CDR2 YYREEE (reference sequence). The length of the CDR3 is 12 residues. With 4 bases removed from V and 6 bases from J, the gap between germline ends came to 11 bases. CDR3 residues: CASSQTSGEQYV. As DNA, the CDR3 is TGTGCCAGCAGCCAGACTAGTGGCGAGCAGTACGTC.

The CDR3 bases are TGTGCCAGCAGCGCTACCGGGACAGCTAGCTCTGGGGCCAACGTCCTGACTTTC. It is translated as CASSATGTASSGANVLTF. The chain joins TRBV7-8 to TRBJ2-6; TRBD1 aligns across 7 bases. Germline assignment: CDR1 SGHVS and CDR2 FQNEAQ. This CDR3 has 18 amino acids. Germline trimming cut 5 bases from V and 0 bases from J; bases unmatched to any gene: 10. The full variable domain, with the rest looked up from reference TRBV7-8 and TRBJ2-6, is GAGVSQSPRYKVAKRGQDVALRCDPISGHVSLFWYQQALGQGPEFLTYFQNEAQLDKSGLPSDRFFAERPEGSVSTLKIQRTQQEDSAVYLCASSATGTASSGANVLTFGAGSRLTVL.

This clone was seen just once. The V and J genes are TRBV27 and TRBJ1-4; 7 bases are a match to TRBD1. CDR3 length: 15 residues. Germline V CDR1 and CDR2: MNHEY, SMNVEV (reference sequence). After removal of 5 bases from V and 11 bases from J, the junction contained 14 bases not matched to a gene. CDR3 nucleotides: TGTGCCAGCAGTACCCGACAGGGCTCCCGGAGTAAACTGTTTTTT. It yields the protein CASSTRQGSRSKLFF.

This chain joins TRBV19 and TRBJ1-2; D call uncertain. This CDR3 is 14 amino acids long. The germline gives CDR1 LNHDA, CDR2 SQIVND (reference sequence). Trimming removed 5 bases from V and 5 bases from J, with 15 bases in between. CDR3 bases: TGTGCCAGTAGTCCTCCCGGTGTTTTGTATGGCTACACCTTC. Translated: CASSPPGVLYGYTF.

The J gene is TRBJ1-3, the V gene TRBV9, with TRBD1 matching 8 bases. V lost 3 bases and J lost 8; bases outside the gene matches: 7. The CDR3 sequence is 14 residues long. CDR1 is SGDLS and CDR2 is YYNGEE in the germline V gene. CDR3 nucleotide sequence: TGTGCCAGCAGCGGAATGACAGGGGCGGACACCATATATTTT. This translates into CASSGMTGADTIYF.

This rearrangement joins TRBV5-1 to TRBJ2-7; 10 bases align to TRBD1. V dropped 3 bases and J dropped 4; count of bases not matched to a gene: 10. The CDR3 has 16 residues. Germline CDR1 reads SGHRS; CDR2 reads YFSETQ. The DNA for the CDR3 is TGCGCCAGCAGCTCTGCTCCGGGACAGGGGCTATACGAGCAGTACTTC. It specifies CASSSAPGQGLYEQYF.

This rearrangement joins TRBV4-3 to TRBJ2-7; possible D gene TRBD1, 6 bases. The CDR3 is 13 amino acids. Germline V lookup: CDR1 LGHNA, CDR2 YSLEER. Trimming pared 3 bases from V and 2 bases from J, leaving 8 bases between. For the CDR3, the DNA is TGCGCCAGCAGCCAGGGGACAACCTACGAGCAGTACTTC. Translation: CASSQGTTYEQYF.

CDR3 amino acids: CASSIPTGKGEKLFF. The CDR3 nucleotides read TGTGCCAGCAGCATACCGACAGGGAAGGGTGAAAAACTGTTTTTT. V is TRBV13 and J is TRBJ1-4, with 7 bases lining up with TRBD1. CDR1 and CDR2 (germline): PRHDT, FYEKMQ (reference sequence). With 5 bases clipped from V and 7 bases from J, the junction kept 10 bases outside the gene matches. The CDR3 contains 15 residues.